The 7 T cell receptor beta chains reported below all come from one sample, sequenced in a study of blood T cell repertoires in COVID-19. Libraries were prepared by immunoSEQ multiplex PCR; TCRdb keeps only in-frame clonotypes and omits some of them. The table records roughly 20,000 clones, roughly 87% of them present only once. Sequenced input: peripheral blood. The receptors stem from a human donor with active COVID-19. The donor label of this sample is uncertain.

The DNA of the CDR3 is TGTGCCAGCAGGGGACACGCCAGGGTTCTCGCGCAGTATTTT. It specifies CASRGHARVLAQYF. The chain uses TRBV6-5 and TRBJ2-3, with a weak D call TRBD1 (6 bases). V shed 6 bases and J shed 10 bases, with 20 bases lying between them. CDR3 length: 14 residues. CDR1 and CDR2 from the germline V gene are MNHEY and SVGAGI.

The V gene is TRBV18, the J gene TRBJ2-5, with TRBD2 as a possible D gene (5 bases). Germline assignment: CDR1 KGHSH and CDR2 LQKENI. V lost 3 bases and J 4 bases, leaving 12 bases between the germline ends. This CDR3 has 14 residues. The CDR3 protein is CASSPDKEGETQYF. For the CDR3, the DNA is TGTGCCAGCTCACCCGACAAAGAGGGAGAGACCCAGTACTTC.

The rearrangement links TRBV6-2 or TRBV6-3 to TRBJ1-5, with D uncertain. With 2 bases removed from V and 2 bases from J, the gap between germline ends came to 10 bases. Germline V gives CDR1 MNHEY, CDR2 SVGEGT. This CDR3 comprises 15 residues. This CDR3 is CASSYEGRGNQPQHF. CDR3 nucleotides: TGTGCCAGCAGTTACGAGGGAAGAGGCAATCAGCCCCAGCATTTT.

The chain employs TRBV3-1 (or the pseudogene TRBV3-2) and TRBJ1-1; no clear D gene. The CDR3 spans 11 residues. Trimming left V 2 bases short and J 5 bases short, with 3 bases between. Germline V gene lookup returns CDR1 LGHDT and CDR2 YNNKEL (reference sequence). The CDR3 reads CASSQSTEAFF. The CDR3 coding sequence is TGTGCCAGCAGCCAATCTACTGAAGCTTTCTTT.

The V gene is TRBV10-1, the J gene TRBJ2-5, with 7 bases lining up with TRBD1. Germline V gene data show CDR1 as WNHNN and CDR2 as SYGVQD (reference sequence). Trimming at V came to 5 bases and at J to 3 bases, leaving 9 bases not matched to a gene. This CDR3 spans 15 amino acids. DNA of the CDR3: TGCGCCAGCAGTCCGGGACGACAGGGAAAAGAGACCCAGTACTTC. It codes for CASSPGRQGKETQYF.

This chain joins TRBV7-9 and TRBJ1-2, with 8 nucleotides matching TRBD1. With 3 bases clipped from V and 6 bases from J, the junction kept 6 bases outside the gene matches. The V gene's germline CDR1 is SEHNR and CDR2 FQNEAQ (reference sequence). The CDR3 has 14 amino acids. The CDR3 loop reads CASSLRQGSDGYTF. CDR3 DNA sequence: TGTGCCAGCAGCTTGCGACAGGGGTCAGATGGCTACACCTTC.

The rearrangement links TRBV6-5 to TRBJ1-2, with TRBD1 identical over 10 bases. V shed 8 bases, J shed 7 bases, and the junction held 13 bases outside the gene matches. Germline CDR1 and CDR2: MNHEY and SVGAGI. The CDR3 has 15 amino acids. The CDR3 reads CASARTGTGVRGYTF. The CDR3 bases are TGTGCCAGCGCACGAACCGGGACAGGGGTGCGTGGCTACACCTTC.